What follows describes a single TCR beta chain. Measured with immunoSEQ multiplex PCR; TCRdb has only the in-frame clones, and not every one. The data hold 2 million to 2.5 million clones, with about 95% observed a single time. CD45RO negativity and positive selection for CCR7 defined naive CD8 cells, a population that excluded terminally differentiated effector memory CD45RA+ cells. These data originate in a study of shared clonotypes between healthy human individuals. Germline CDR1 reads LGHNA; CDR2 reads YSLEER. The CDR3 runs to 15 residues. Trimming removed 0 bases at V and 3 bases at J, with 9 bases between.

This sequence was found in a man aged 18 to 35 in good health. What was sequenced was naive CD8+ T cells sorted from blood. The rearrangement joins TRBV4-3 to TRBJ1-5, with D hard to call. The CDR3 here is CASSQDWAPNQPQHF. The CDR3 region has the DNA TGCGCCAGCAGCCAAGATTGGGCTCCCAATCAGCCCCAGCATTTT.